The clone carrying this TCR beta chain was detected once. As yet, its antigen is unknown. This sample stems from a study of graft-versus-host responses after intestinal transplantation. Overall study: Multivisceral, liver-intestinal, or isolated intestinal grafts were transplanted into recipients. Induction with anti-thymocyte globulin, then tacrolimus and steroids for around three years, was given to all recipients.

Germline V lookup: CDR1 MDHEN, CDR2 SYDVKM. The V segment lost 5 bases and the J segment 3 bases; nucleotides outside the gene matches: 3. The CDR3 loop spans 15 amino acids. Study-wide points: The study found high graft-versus-host to host-versus-graft clonal ratios in allografts of patients with graft-donor T cell macrochimerism. Investigators detected GvH clones in recipient marrow, with some emerging earlier in ileum or blood.

Some clones are missing from TCRdb's copy, which holds only in-frame ones; the method was immunoSEQ multiplex PCR. The sample consists of about 85,000 clones, 75% to 95% of them appearing once. The gene calls are TRBV28 and TRBJ1-5; 11 bases align to TRBD1. The TCR was taken from a human donor who was the organ donor for an intestinal transplant. The sequencing used unstimulated CD8+ T cells sorted from spleen or lymph node cells, collected before transplant. CDR3 sequence: CASSGQGAFNQPQHF. The CDR3 nucleotides read TGTGCCAGCAGTGGACAGGGGGCATTCAATCAGCCCCAGCATTTT.